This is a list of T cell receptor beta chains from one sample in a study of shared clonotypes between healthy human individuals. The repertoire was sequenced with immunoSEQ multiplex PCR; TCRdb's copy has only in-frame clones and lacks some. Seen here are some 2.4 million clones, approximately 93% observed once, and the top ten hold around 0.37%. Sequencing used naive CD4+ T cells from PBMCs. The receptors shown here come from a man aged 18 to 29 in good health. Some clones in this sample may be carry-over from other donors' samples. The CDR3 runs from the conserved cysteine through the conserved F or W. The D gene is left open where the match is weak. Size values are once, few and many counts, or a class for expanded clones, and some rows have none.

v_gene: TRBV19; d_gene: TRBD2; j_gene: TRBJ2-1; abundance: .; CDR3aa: CASSMPARTSGYNEQFF; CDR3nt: TGTGCCAGTAGCATGCCAGCGAGGACTAGCGGGTACAATGAGCAGTTCTTC
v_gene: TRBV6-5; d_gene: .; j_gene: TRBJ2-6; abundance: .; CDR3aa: CASSYSRSGANVLTF; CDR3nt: TGTGCCAGCAGTTACTCGAGGTCTGGGGCCAACGTCCTGACTTTC
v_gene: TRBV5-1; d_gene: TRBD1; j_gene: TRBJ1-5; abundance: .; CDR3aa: CASSPAGTGNQPQHF; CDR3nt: TGCGCCAGCAGCCCCGCCGGGACAGGCAATCAGCCCCAGCATTTT
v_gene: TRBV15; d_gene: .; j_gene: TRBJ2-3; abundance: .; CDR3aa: CATSRDISVTDTQYF; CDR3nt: TGTGCCACCAGCAGAGATATTAGCGTCACAGATACGCAGTATTTT
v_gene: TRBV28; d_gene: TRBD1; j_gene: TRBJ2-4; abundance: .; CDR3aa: CASSFLGTGENIQYF; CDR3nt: TGTGCCAGCAGTTTTCTCGGGACAGGCGAAAACATTCAGTACTTC
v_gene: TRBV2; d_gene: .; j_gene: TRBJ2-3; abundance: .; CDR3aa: CASIARLGGVSTDTQYF; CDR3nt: TGTGCCAGCATCGCCCGCCTGGGAGGAGTGAGCACAGATACGCAGTATTTT
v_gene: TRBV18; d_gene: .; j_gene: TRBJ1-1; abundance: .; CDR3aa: CASSQGVEAFF; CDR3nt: TGTGCCAGCTCACAGGGGGTTGAAGCTTTCTTT
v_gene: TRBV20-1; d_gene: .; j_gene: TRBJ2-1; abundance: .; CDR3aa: CSARHYNEQFF; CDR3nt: TGCAGTGCTAGACATTACAATGAGCAGTTCTTC
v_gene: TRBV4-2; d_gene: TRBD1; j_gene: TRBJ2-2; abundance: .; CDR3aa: CASSPSSGQVGNTGELFF; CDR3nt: TGTGCCAGCAGCCCAAGTTCCGGACAGGTGGGGAACACCGGGGAGCTGTTTTTT
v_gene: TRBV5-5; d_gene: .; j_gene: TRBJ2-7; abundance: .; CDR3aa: CASSLVVPFYEQYF; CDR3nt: TGTGCCAGCAGCTTGGTCGTCCCTTTTTACGAGCAGTACTTC
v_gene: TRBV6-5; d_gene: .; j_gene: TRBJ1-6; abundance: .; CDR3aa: CASSPSGSAPLHF; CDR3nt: TGTGCCAGCAGCCCCTCAGGCTCAGCACCCCTCCACTTT
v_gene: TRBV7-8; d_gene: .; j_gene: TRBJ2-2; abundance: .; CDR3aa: CASSLARQGYTGELFF; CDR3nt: TGTGCCAGCAGCTTAGCGCGGCAGGGATACACCGGGGAGCTGTTTTTT
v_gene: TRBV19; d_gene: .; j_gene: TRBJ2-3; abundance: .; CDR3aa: CASSGYLGTDTQYF; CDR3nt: TGTGCCAGTAGTGGATATCTGGGCACAGATACGCAGTATTTT
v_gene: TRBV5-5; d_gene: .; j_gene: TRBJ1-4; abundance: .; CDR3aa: CASSSSGRGEKLFF; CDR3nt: TGTGCCAGCAGCTCCTCGGGCCGGGGGGAAAAACTGTTTTTT
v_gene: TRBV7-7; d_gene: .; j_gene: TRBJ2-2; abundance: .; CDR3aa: CASSPRGPSTGELFF; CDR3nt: TGTGCCAGCAGCCCCCGGGGCCCGAGCACCGGGGAGCTGTTTTTT
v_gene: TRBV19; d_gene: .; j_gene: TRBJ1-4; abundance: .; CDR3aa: CASSILTGFFDPTNEKLFF; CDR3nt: TGTGCCAGTAGTATATTGACAGGCTTTTTCGACCCAACTAATGAAAAACTGTTTTTT
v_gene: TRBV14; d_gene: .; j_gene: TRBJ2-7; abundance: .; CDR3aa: CASSQVSLGRAYEQYF; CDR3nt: TGTGCCAGCAGCCAAGTATCTTTGGGACGCGCCTACGAGCAGTACTTC
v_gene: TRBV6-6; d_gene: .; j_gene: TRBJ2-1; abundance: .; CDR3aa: CASSYSRLSGRGFF; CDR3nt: TGTGCCAGCAGTTACTCGAGGCTCTCCGGCCGGGGGTTCTTC
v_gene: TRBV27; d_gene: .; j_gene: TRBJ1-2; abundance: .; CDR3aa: CASSLSVGHGYTF; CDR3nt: TGTGCCAGCAGTTTATCGGTGGGGCATGGCTACACCTTC
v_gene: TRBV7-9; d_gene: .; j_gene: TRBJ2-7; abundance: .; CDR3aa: CASSSSAYEQYF; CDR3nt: TGTGCCAGCAGCTCCTCGGCCTACGAGCAGTACTTC
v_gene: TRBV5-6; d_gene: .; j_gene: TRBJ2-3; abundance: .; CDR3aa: CASSLVRGRDTQYF; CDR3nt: TGTGCCAGCAGCTTGGTCCGGGGGCGAGATACGCAGTATTTT
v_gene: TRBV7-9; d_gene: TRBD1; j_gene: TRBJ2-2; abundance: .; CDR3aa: CASRSTGVTGELFF; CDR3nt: TGTGCCAGCAGATCGACAGGGGTCACCGGGGAGCTGTTTTTT
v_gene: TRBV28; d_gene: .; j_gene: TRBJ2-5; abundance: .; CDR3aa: CASSLGMWSLRRGAQETQYF; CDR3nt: TGTGCCAGCAGTTTAGGGATGTGGAGTCTGCGCAGGGGGGCCCAAGAGACCCAGTACTTC
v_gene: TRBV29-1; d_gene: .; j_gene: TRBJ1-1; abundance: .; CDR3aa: CSVRGTREAFF; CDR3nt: TGCAGCGTTAGGGGGACTCGAGAAGCTTTCTTT
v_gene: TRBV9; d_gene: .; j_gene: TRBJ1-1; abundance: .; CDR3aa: CASSVASRQENTEAFF; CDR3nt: TGTGCCAGCAGCGTAGCGTCAAGGCAGGAGAACACTGAAGCTTTCTTT
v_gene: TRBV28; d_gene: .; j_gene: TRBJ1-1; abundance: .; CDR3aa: CASRTRAEGAFF; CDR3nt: TGTGCCAGTAGGACCAGGGCCGAGGGGGCTTTCTTT
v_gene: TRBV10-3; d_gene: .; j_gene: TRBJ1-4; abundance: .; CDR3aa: CATRGSLTTNEKLFF; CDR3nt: TGTGCCACCAGGGGCAGCCTAACAACTAATGAAAAACTGTTTTTT
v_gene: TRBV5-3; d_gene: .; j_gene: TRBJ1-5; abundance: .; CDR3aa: CARRPQGRYHQPQHF; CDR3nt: TGTGCCAGAAGACCCCAGGGCCGTTACCATCAGCCCCAGCATTTT
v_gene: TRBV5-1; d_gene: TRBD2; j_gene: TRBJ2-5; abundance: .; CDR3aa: CASSPGTSPEETQYF; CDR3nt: TGCGCCAGCAGCCCCGGGACTAGCCCCGAAGAGACCCAGTACTTC
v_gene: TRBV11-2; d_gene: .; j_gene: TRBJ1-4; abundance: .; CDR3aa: CASSLRPGGGEKLFF; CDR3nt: TGTGCCAGCAGCCTCAGGCCGGGTGGCGGTGAAAAACTGTTTTTT
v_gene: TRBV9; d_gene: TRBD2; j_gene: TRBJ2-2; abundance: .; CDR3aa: CASSFSGRGSGELFF; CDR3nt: TGTGCCAGCAGTTTTAGCGGGAGGGGTTCCGGGGAGCTGTTTTTT
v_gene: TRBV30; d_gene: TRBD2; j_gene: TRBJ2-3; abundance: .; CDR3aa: CAWVQLAGGTDTQYF; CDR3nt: TGTGCCTGGGTCCAACTAGCGGGAGGCACAGATACGCAGTATTTT
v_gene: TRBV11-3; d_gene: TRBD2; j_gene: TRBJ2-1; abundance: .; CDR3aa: CASSPGTSGDNEQFF; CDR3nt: TGTGCCAGCAGCCCAGGGACTAGCGGCGACAATGAGCAGTTCTTC
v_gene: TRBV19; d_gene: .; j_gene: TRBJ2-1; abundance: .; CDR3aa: CASSLGPRASSYNEQFF; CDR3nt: TGTGCCAGTAGTTTGGGCCCGCGGGCGAGCTCCTACAATGAGCAGTTCTTC
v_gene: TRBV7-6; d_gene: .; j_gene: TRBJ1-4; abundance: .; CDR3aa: CASSFRLGGEKLFF; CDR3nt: TGTGCCAGCAGCTTTAGGCTGGGAGGTGAAAAACTGTTTTTT
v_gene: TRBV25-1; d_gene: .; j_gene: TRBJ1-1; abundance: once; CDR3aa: CASTPGQTNRRAFF; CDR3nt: TGTGCCAGCACCCCAGGACAGACTAACCGGAGAGCTTTCTTT
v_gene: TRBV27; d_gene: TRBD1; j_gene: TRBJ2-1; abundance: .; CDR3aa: CASSGRQGNLYNEQFF; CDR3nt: TGTGCCAGCAGTGGTCGACAGGGCAACTTGTACAATGAGCAGTTCTTC
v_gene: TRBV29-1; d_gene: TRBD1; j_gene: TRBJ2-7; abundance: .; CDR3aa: CSVGQDSYEQYF; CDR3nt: TGCAGCGTCGGACAGGACTCCTACGAGCAGTACTTC
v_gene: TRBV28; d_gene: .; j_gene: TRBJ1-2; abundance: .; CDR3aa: CASSLTESLSGYTF; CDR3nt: TGTGCCAGCAGCCTAACAGAGTCTCTATCTGGCTACACCTTC
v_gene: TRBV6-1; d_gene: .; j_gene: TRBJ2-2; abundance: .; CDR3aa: CASKQGATGELFF; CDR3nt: TGTGCCAGCAAGCAGGGAGCCACCGGGGAGCTGTTTTTT
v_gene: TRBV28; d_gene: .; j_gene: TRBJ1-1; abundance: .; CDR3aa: CASRILDRSIF; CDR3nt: TGTGCCAGCAGAATCCTGGACAGATCAATTTTT
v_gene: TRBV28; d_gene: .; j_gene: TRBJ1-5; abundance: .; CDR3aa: CASSSGEIGNQPQHF; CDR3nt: TGTGCCAGCAGTTCGGGGGAGATTGGGAATCAGCCCCAGCATTTT
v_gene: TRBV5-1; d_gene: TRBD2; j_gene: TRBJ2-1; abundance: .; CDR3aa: CASSLVAGFYNEQFF; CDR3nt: TGCGCCAGCAGCTTGGTAGCGGGATTTTACAATGAGCAGTTCTTC
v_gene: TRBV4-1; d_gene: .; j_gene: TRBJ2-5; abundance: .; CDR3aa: CASSQAVLETQYF; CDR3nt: TGCGCCAGCAGCCAAGCGGTCCTTGAGACCCAGTACTTC
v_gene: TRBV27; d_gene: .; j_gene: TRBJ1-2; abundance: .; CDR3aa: CASSLGRGLIYGYTF; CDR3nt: TGTGCCAGCAGTTTAGGACGGGGCCTGATCTATGGCTACACCTTC
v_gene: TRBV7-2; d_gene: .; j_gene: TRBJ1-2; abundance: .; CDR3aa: CASSLELIYGYTF; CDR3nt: TGTGCCAGCAGCTTAGAGCTAATATATGGCTACACCTTC
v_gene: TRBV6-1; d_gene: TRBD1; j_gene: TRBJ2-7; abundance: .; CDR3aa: CASSAKRQGAFYEQYF; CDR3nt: TGTGCCAGCAGTGCTAAAAGACAGGGGGCCTTCTACGAGCAGTACTTC
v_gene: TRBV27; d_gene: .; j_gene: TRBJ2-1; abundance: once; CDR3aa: CASSQGGEQFF; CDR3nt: TGTGCCAGCAGTCAGGGTGGTGAGCAGTTCTTC
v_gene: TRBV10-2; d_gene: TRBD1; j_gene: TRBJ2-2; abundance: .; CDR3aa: CASSEYQVQGQNTGELFF; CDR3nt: TGCGCCAGCAGTGAGTATCAGGTACAGGGGCAGAACACCGGGGAGCTGTTTTTT